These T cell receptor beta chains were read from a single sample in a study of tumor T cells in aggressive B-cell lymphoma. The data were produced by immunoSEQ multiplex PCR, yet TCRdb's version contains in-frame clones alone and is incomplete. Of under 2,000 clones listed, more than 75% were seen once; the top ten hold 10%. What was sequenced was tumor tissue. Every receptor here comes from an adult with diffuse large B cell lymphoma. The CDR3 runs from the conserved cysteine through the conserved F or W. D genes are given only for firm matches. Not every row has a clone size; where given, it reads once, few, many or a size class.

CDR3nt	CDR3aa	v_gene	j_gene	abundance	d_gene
TGTGCCATTAGTGAGTCGTCGGACAGCTCTGGAAACACCATATATTTT	CAISESSDSSGNTIYF	TRBV10-3	TRBJ1-3	.	.
TGTGCCAGCAGCTTCGGGACTAGCGGGAGAGGAATTCAGTACTTC	CASSFGTSGRGIQYF	TRBV7-2	TRBJ2-4	.	TRBD2
TGCGCCAGCAGCCAAGATCAGCTAGCCGGAGAGCAGTACTTC	CASSQDQLAGEQYF	TRBV4-1	TRBJ2-7	once	.
TGCAGCGTTGACGGACTAGCGGATTACAATGAGCAGTTCTTC	CSVDGLADYNEQFF	TRBV29-1	TRBJ2-1	.	TRBD2
TGTGCCAGCTCACCAATGCTGGGGGGGCAGGGAGAGCAGTACTTC	CASSPMLGGQGEQYF	TRBV18	TRBJ2-7	.	.
TGTGCCAGCAGAATGGCGGGAGTTGGAAATGAGCAGTTCTTC	CASRMAGVGNEQFF	TRBV6-1	TRBJ2-1	.	TRBD2
TGCGCCAGCAGCCAAGAGGCAGGGAGGATAGATACGCAGTATTTT	CASSQEAGRIDTQYF	TRBV4-3	TRBJ2-3	.	.
TGTGCCAGCAGTTTGTCACAGCCCTACGAGCAGTACTTC	CASSLSQPYEQYF	TRBV27	TRBJ2-7	.	.
TGTGCCAGCAGTTTATCTGTCGGGGGTAACACAGATACGCAGTATTTT	CASSLSVGGNTDTQYF	TRBV27	TRBJ2-3	.	.
TGTGCCAGTAGTATACGAGGGGGCACCGGGGAGCTGTTTTTT	CASSIRGGTGELFF	TRBV19	TRBJ2-2	.	.
TGCAGTGGAGCGGGCAAGAACGAGCAGTACTTC	CSGAGKNEQYF	TRBV20-1	TRBJ2-7	once	.
TGTGCCAGCTCATACTTCCCCAACTATGGCTACACCTTC	CASSYFPNYGYTF	TRBV18	TRBJ1-2	.	.
TGCAGCGCTTGTAGCGGTCAGAGCTACAATGAGCAGTTCTTC	CSACSGQSYNEQFF	TRBV29-1	TRBJ2-1	.	.
TGCGCCAGCAGCCACAGAGGTCCAGGGGGCTCCTACGAGCAGTACTTC	CASSHRGPGGSYEQYF	TRBV4-1	TRBJ2-7	.	TRBD1
TGCGCCGGCAGCCAAGAGGAGGAGTCCTACAATGAGCAGTTCTTC	CAGSQEEESYNEQFF	TRBV4-3	TRBJ2-1	.	.
TGCAGCGTTACAGTAAACACTGAAGCTTTCTTT	CSVTVNTEAFF	TRBV29-1	TRBJ1-1	.	.
TGTGCCAGCGGGTCTGACACCTTTAATGAAAAACTGTTTTTT	CASGSDTFNEKLFF	TRBV2	TRBJ1-4	.	.
TGTGCCAGCAGCCCCGGTCCCAGGGTTGGCTACACCTTC	CASSPGPRVGYTF	TRBV11-3	TRBJ1-2	.	.
TGCGCCAGCAGCCAAGATTGGGGGGGTCCCAATTCACCCCTCCACTTT	CASSQDWGGPNSPLHF	TRBV4-3	TRBJ1-6	.	.
TGCGCCAGCAGCCGGGAGTTAGGGGGTGTTCAGCCCCAGCATTTT	CASSRELGGVQPQHF	TRBV4-1	TRBJ1-5	.	.
TGTGCCAGCAGCGATTCCGGGACAGCCTACAATGAGCAGTTCTTC	CASSDSGTAYNEQFF	TRBV7-9	TRBJ2-1	.	TRBD1
TGTGCCAGCAGTTACTCACAGGACATACTTTACTACGAGCAGTACTTC	CASSYSQDILYYEQYF	TRBV6-5	TRBJ2-7	few	.
TGTGCCAGCAGTTTATCGGTGTCTAGCGGCCCGAGAGAGACCCAGTACTTC	CASSLSVSSGPRETQYF	TRBV27	TRBJ2-5	.	TRBD2
TGCGCCAGCACCTTCTCTAGCGATAGCACAGATACGCAGTATTTT	CASTFSSDSTDTQYF	TRBV5-1	TRBJ2-3	.	.
TGTGCCAGCAGCTTAGTTAATAGTGGCTCCTACGAGCAGTACTTC	CASSLVNSGSYEQYF	TRBV7-6	TRBJ2-7	.	.
TGTGCCACCAGCAGAGATCGGACGGGATGGGATGGGAATGAGCAGTTCTTC	CATSRDRTGWDGNEQFF	TRBV15	TRBJ2-1	few	.
TGTGCCAGCAGCACGTCGGGAGTGGCGCAGGGCTACACCTTC	CASSTSGVAQGYTF	TRBV7-9	TRBJ1-2	.	.
TGTGCCTGGAGTGCTGGGACTAGCGGGAGCGATGAGCAGTTCTTC	CAWSAGTSGSDEQFF	TRBV30	TRBJ2-1	once	TRBD2